The following is a T cell receptor (beta chain) sequence with its context. The antigen remains undetermined. This specimen comes from a study of post-analysis software for immune sequencing data. At the level of the study: Secondary progressive, relapsing-remitting and progressive-relapsing multiple sclerosis were among the included disease courses.

Unique molecular identifiers were built into the TCR beta cDNA libraries. MiXCR was run by TCRdb on the PCR reads, yielding one entry per CDR3 protein. The sample records about half a million distinct CDR3 sequences, around 40% being singletons. V was pared by 5 bases and J by 10 bases, with 15 bases of the junction left unmatched. This CDR3 has 15 amino acids. Germline V lookup: CDR1 MDHEN, CDR2 SYDVKM. Findings of the study overall: TRBV5-6, TRBV5-1 and TRBV20-1 belonged to a set of about five TRBV segments that were more frequent in patients than controls. By F measure, strong co-clustering occurred among samples prepared in the same batch. Those with multiple sclerosis, the patient group, showed significantly lower normalized Chao1 diversity than controls.

This TCR derives from a girl between 5 and 17 years old with multiple sclerosis. The sample comprised blood. This chain uses TRBV28 with TRBJ1-1; TRBD1 aligns across 8 bases. The CDR3 DNA reads TGTGCCAGCAGTAGCCCGACAGGGGCCCAAACCCCAGCTTTCTTT. Residues: CASSSPTGAQTPAFF.